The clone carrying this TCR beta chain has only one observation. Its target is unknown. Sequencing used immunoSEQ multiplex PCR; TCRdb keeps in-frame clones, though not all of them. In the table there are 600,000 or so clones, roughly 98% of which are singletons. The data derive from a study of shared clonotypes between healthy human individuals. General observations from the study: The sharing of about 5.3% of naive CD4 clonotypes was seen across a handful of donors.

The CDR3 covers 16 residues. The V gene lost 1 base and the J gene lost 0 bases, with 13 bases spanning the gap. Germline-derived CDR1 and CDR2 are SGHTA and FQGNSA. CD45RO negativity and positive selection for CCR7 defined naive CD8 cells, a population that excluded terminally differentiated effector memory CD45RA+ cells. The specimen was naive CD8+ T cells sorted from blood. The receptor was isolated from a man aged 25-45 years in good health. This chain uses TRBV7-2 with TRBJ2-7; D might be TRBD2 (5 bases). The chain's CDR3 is CASSLDVSEISYEQYF. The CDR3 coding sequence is TGTGCCAGCAGCTTAGACGTTAGCGAAATCTCCTACGAGCAGTACTTC.